These 30 T cell receptor beta chains share one sample of origin, sequenced in a study of T cells expressing NK-cell markers. Reanalyzing the 5' RACE reads, TCRdb keeps one entry per CDR3 protein, without DNA. The data show roughly 160,000 distinct CDR3 sequences, and the top ten clones hold about 19%. Source material: blood T cells: a sorted CD56 or NKG2C T cell subset, CD4+ or CD8+ T cells, or bulk PBMC T cells (not recorded which). Receptors originate from a man aged 18-70 years in good health.

V usage is TRBV7-2 and J usage is TRBJ1-6; the D gene TCRdb calls, TRBD1, cannot be checked with no DNA. Germline V gives CDR1 SGHTA, CDR2 FQGNSA. This CDR3 region has 12 residues. This CDR3 is CASSRQNSPLHF.

The chain recombines TRBV28 with TRBJ2-1; the D gene TCRdb calls, TRBD2, cannot be checked with no DNA. The CDR3 length is 16 residues. CDR1 is MDHEN, CDR2 SYDVKM, per germline. This CDR3 reads CASTRVAGTQRNEQFF.

This rearrangement joins TRBV9 to TRBJ2-2; TCRdb's D call of TRBD1 is untestable without DNA. The germline gives CDR1 SGDLS, CDR2 YYNGEE. CDR3 length equals 15 residues. The CDR3 is CASSVDGGFPGELFF.

The chain carries TRBV11-1 and TRBJ2-2; no DNA is available, so the TRBD1 call from TCRdb remains unchecked. Germline values: CDR1 SGHAT, CDR2 FQDESV (reference sequence). The CDR3 has 15 residues. The CDR3 loop is CASSRNRGQNGELFF. Together with reference TRBV11-1 and TRBJ2-2, the CDR3 gives the full variable domain: EAEVAQSPRYKITEKSQAVAFWCDPISGHATLYWYRQILGQGPELLVQFQDESVVDDSQLPKDRFSAERLKGVDSTLKIQPAELGDSAMYLCASSRNRGQNGELFFGEGSRLTVL.

J is TRBJ2-5 and V is TRBV12-3 or TRBV12-4; lacking DNA, the TRBD2 call made by TCRdb goes unchecked. CDR3 length: 16 amino acids. This CDR3 is CASSPLGLAGGGTQYF.

The genes are TRBV4-1 and TRBJ1-6; lacking DNA, the TRBD1 call made by TCRdb goes unchecked. The CDR3 covers 16 residues. Per the germline V gene, CDR1 is MGHRA and CDR2 is YSYEKL. The CDR3 sequence: CASSQEMETGSTALHF.

CDR3 residues: CASSVRDREVETQYF. The chain recombines TRBV5-1 with TRBJ2-5; without DNA, the TCRdb call of TRBD1 cannot be checked. This CDR3 is built from 15 residues. Per the germline V gene, CDR1 is SGHRS and CDR2 is YFSETQ.

The chain employs TRBV4-1 and TRBJ2-2; TCRdb's assignment of TRBD1 cannot be checked, as there is no DNA. There are 13 residues in the CDR3. Germline CDR1 is MGHRA and CDR2 is YSYEKL. The CDR3 is CASGNRDTGELFF.

The J gene is TRBJ2-2, the V gene TRBV9; TCRdb returns TRBD2, unconfirmable since there is no DNA. Per germline, CDR1 SGDLS and CDR2 YYNGEE. The CDR3 runs 17 residues. The CDR3 is CASSVQSGGTNTGELFF.

The chain joins TRBV7-9 to TRBJ2-1; TCRdb lists TRBD2, though no DNA is available to test this call. The germline V gene has CDR1 SEHNR and CDR2 FQNEAQ (reference sequence). CDR3 size: 15 residues. CDR3 amino acids: CASRDASGGYDEQFF. The full variable domain, its missing parts supplied by reference TRBV7-9 and TRBJ2-1, is DTGVSQNPRHKITKRGQNVTFRCDPISEHNRLYWYRQTLGQGPEFLTYFQNEAQLEKSRLLSDRFSAERPKGSFSTLEIQRTEQGDSAMYLCASRDASGGYDEQFFGPGTRLTVL.

This sequence joins TRBV7-2 and TRBJ2-4. Germline CDR1 reads SGHTA; CDR2 reads FQGNSA. The CDR3 has 15 residues. The CDR3 here is CASSFMGTTYAIQYF.

V is TRBV29-1 and J is TRBJ2-1; without DNA, the TCRdb call of TRBD1 cannot be checked. The CDR3 totals 15 residues. Germline CDR1 and CDR2: SQVTM and ANQGSEA. CDR3: CSAGADRDVYDEQFF.

This chain's CDR3 is CASREKWGRTEAFF. The genes are TRBV2 and TRBJ1-1. Germline CDR1 reads SNHLY; CDR2 reads FYNNEI. This CDR3 has 14 amino acids.

The rearrangement joins TRBV2 to TRBJ1-6. CDR1 and CDR2 from the germline V gene are SNHLY and FYNNEI. CDR3 size: 13 residues. CDR3 sequence reads: CAAQTSFNSPLHF.

The rearrangement joins TRBV2 to TRBJ2-2; TCRdb's assignment of TRBD1 cannot be checked, as there is no DNA. This CDR3 has 15 amino acids. Germline CDR1 and CDR2: SNHLY and FYNNEI. CDR3 amino acids: CASSVGAPNTGELFF.

The chain recombines TRBV11-2 with TRBJ2-3; the TCRdb D gene call, TRBD1, has no DNA to confirm it. The CDR3 totals 14 residues. Germline loops: CDR1 SGHAT, CDR2 FQNNGV. The CDR3 sequence: CASSPRGGPDTQYF.

This chain joins TRBV12-3 or TRBV12-4 and TRBJ2-7; the TCRdb D gene call, TRBD2, has no DNA to confirm it. The CDR3 contains 17 residues. The chain's CDR3 is CASSFIGGLAGVYEQYF.

CDR3: CASSQEGRSPEDEQFF. The V call is TRBV3-1, the J call TRBJ2-1; TCRdb returns TRBD1, unconfirmable since there is no DNA. Germline-derived CDR1 and CDR2 are LGHDT and YNNKEL (reference sequence). CDR3 length: 16 amino acids.

This sequence joins TRBV20-1 and TRBJ1-1; absent DNA, TCRdb's TRBD1 call cannot be checked. The germline gives CDR1 DFQATT, CDR2 SNEGSKA (reference sequence). This CDR3 has 13 amino acids. CDR3 amino acids: CSATNGANTEAFF.

The chain employs TRBV27 and TRBJ1-5. The CDR3 is made up of 14 amino acids. Germline assignment: CDR1 MNHEY and CDR2 SMNVEV (reference sequence). The CDR3 protein is CASSLRPGRWPQHF.

V and J are TRBV7-2 and TRBJ2-5; the TCRdb D gene call, TRBD1, has no DNA to confirm it. CDR3 length: 14 residues. CDR1 and CDR2 from the germline V gene are SGHTA and FQGNSA. CDR3: CASSSLRDRGTQYF.

The chain uses TRBV5-1 and TRBJ1-1; TCRdb lists TRBD1, though no DNA is available to test this call. Germline lookup yields CDR1 SGHRS and CDR2 YFSETQ. The CDR3 spans 15 residues. This CDR3 is CASSGMVVGTTEAFF. The full variable domain, in which reference TRBV5-1 and TRBJ1-1 provide the parts outside the CDR3, is KAGVTQTPRYLIKTRGQQVTLSCSPISGHRSVSWYQQTPGQGLQFLFEYFSETQRNKGNFPGRFSGRQFSNSRSEMNVSTLELGDSALYLCASSGMVVGTTEAFFGQGTRLTVV.

The V gene is TRBV4-1, the J gene TRBJ2-7; TCRdb selects TRBD1, and the lack of DNA leaves this call unchecked. The CDR3 sequence is 15 residues long. Germline CDR1 reads MGHRA; CDR2 reads YSYEKL. CDR3 region: CASSQASGTLLEQYF.

The J gene is TRBJ1-1, the V gene TRBV6-1; TCRdb indicates TRBD1, and absent DNA this call remains unverified. The CDR3 is made up of 17 amino acids. Germline CDR1 is MNHNS and CDR2 is SASEGT. CDR3 residues: CASSEKPGAAMNTEAFF.

This chain links TRBV7-9 with TRBJ2-5. CDR3 length: 13 residues. The germline CDR1 and CDR2 sequences are SEHNR and FQNEAQ (reference sequence). CDR3: CASSLSLQETQYF.

This sequence joins TRBV7-9 and TRBJ2-7. Germline CDR1 SEHNR, CDR2 FQNEAQ (reference sequence). The CDR3 is 12 residues long. CDR3 residues: CASSPLSYEQYF. Full variable domain (remainder filled in from reference TRBV7-9 and TRBJ2-7): DTGVSQNPRHKITKRGQNVTFRCDPISEHNRLYWYRQTLGQGPEFLTYFQNEAQLEKSRLLSDRFSAERPKGSFSTLEIQRTEQGDSAMYLCASSPLSYEQYFGPGTRLTVT.

V usage is TRBV30 and J usage is TRBJ1-1. Germline assignment: CDR1 GTSNPN and CDR2 SVGIG (reference sequence). This CDR3 is 13 amino acids long. CDR3 protein: CAWSVSDYTEAFF. Supplemented by reference TRBV30 and TRBJ1-1, the full variable domain reads SQTIHQWPATLVQPVGSPLSLECTVEGTSNPNLYWYRQAAGRGLQLLFYSVGIGQISSEVPQNLSASRPQDRQFILSSKKLLLSDSGFYLCAWSVSDYTEAFFGQGTRLTVV.

The chain uses TRBV6-1 and TRBJ2-5; TCRdb calls TRBD2, which cannot be checked without DNA. CDR1 MNHNS and CDR2 SASEGT come from the germline V gene. This CDR3 is built from 15 residues. The CDR3 is CASSDTGLSGETQYF.

The chain joins TRBV5-4 to TRBJ2-7; TCRdb's D call of TRBD1 is untestable without DNA. Per the germline V gene, CDR1 is SGHNT and CDR2 is YYREEE (reference sequence). The length of the CDR3 is 15 residues. This CDR3 reads CASSLDRGMFYEQYF. The variable domain in full, completed from reference TRBV5-4 and TRBJ2-7, reads ETGVTQSPTHLIKTRGQQVTLRCSSQSGHNTVSWYQQALGQGPQFIFQYYREEENGRGNFPPRFSGLQFPNYSSELNVNALELDDSALYLCASSLDRGMFYEQYFGPGTRLTVT.

The chain combines TRBV6-5 with TRBJ1-2; TCRdb gives TRBD1 as the D gene, but with no DNA this cannot be confirmed. This CDR3 is 14 amino acids long. Per germline, CDR1 MNHEY and CDR2 SVGAGI. CDR3 region: CASSYDRLNYGYTF.